One sample yielded the 20 T cell receptor beta chains listed below, sequenced in a study of beta chain features in type 1 diabetes (dated by TCRdb to the late 2010s). Libraries were constructed by the immunoSEQ multiplex PCR assay. The entire amount of isolated RNA was reverse transcribed using the High Capacity cDNA Reverse Transcription Kit, so the sequenced TCRB transcripts were expressed ones. TCRdb retrieved this table from immuneACCESS and kept in-frame rearrangements only. Not all clones are present; in checked studies, unresolved V genes account for under half, and no reason is known for the remainder. Across this sample there are 350,000 to 450,000 clones, with around 13% seen only once. The ten largest make up 0.035% to 0.04% of the sample. Sequences were obtained from naive CD4+ T cells from blood. The sample's cell subset or site label, in plain terms: true naive CD4+ T cells. The origin of the receptors is a man aged 30 to 39 in good health.

The chain employs TRBV7-8 and TRBJ1-1; D call uncertain. Germline V CDR1 and CDR2: SGHVS, FQNEAQ. The CDR3 consists of 17 residues. V was cut by 0 bases and J by 0 bases, with 14 bases left in between. The CDR3 region has the DNA TGTGCCAGCAGCTTAGCCACAGCGAACAGCATGAACACTGAAGCTTTCTTT. Translating gives CASSLATANSMNTEAFF.

This clone was counted a few times. This rearrangement joins TRBV5-4 to TRBJ2-5, with D possibly TRBD2 on 5 matching bases. The CDR3 loop spans 14 amino acids. The V end lost 3 bases, the J end lost 6 bases, and 15 bases lay between the germline ends. Germline V gives CDR1 SGHNT, CDR2 YYREEE (reference sequence). CDR3 loop: CASSSPTGLKTQYF. CDR3 sequence (DNA): TGTGCCAGCAGCTCTCCAACGGGGTTGAAGACCCAGTACTTC.

The chain has TRBV18 and TRBJ1-2; D remains ambiguous. The CDR3 extends over 14 amino acids. Per the germline V gene, CDR1 is KGHSH and CDR2 is LQKENI. Trimming left V 2 bases short and J 0 bases short, with 7 bases between. CDR3 in amino acids: CASSPGVANYGYTF. CDR3 in DNA: TGTGCCAGCTCACCAGGGGTAGCTAACTATGGCTACACCTTC.

The V and J genes are TRBV9 and TRBJ2-5; no reliable D call. Germline CDR1 SGDLS, CDR2 YYNGEE. The CDR3 has 13 amino acids. Trimming stripped 2 bases from V and 5 bases from J, with 10 bases between. CDR3 amino acids: CASSVSIRETQYF. CDR3 DNA sequence: TGTGCCAGCAGCGTTTCAATTAGGGAGACCCAGTACTTC.

The chain recombines TRBV7-3 with TRBJ2-4; no firm D call. This CDR3 has 14 residues. CDR1 is SGHTA and CDR2 is FQGTGA in the germline V gene. Trimming took 5 bases from V and 7 from J, leaving 15 bases between them. CDR3 nucleotides: TGTGCCAGCAGCCAAGACACCCCCGGGAACATTCAGTACTTC. Amino acids: CASSQDTPGNIQYF.

J is TRBJ2-2 and V is TRBV25-1; D might be TRBD1 or TRBD2, each matching 5 bases. The CDR3 has 16 amino acids. Deletions cut 2 bases from V and 2 bases from J, with 12 bases between. CDR1 is MGHDK and CDR2 is SYGVNS in the germline V gene. The DNA of the CDR3 is TGTGCCAGCAGTGAACCCGGGACCGCAAACACCGGGGAGCTGTTTTTT. It specifies CASSEPGTANTGELFF.

Only a few counts were recorded for this clone. This rearrangement joins TRBV18 to TRBJ2-1, with 8 bases aligning to TRBD1. The CDR3 consists of 12 residues. Trimming at V came to 5 bases and at J to 9 bases, leaving 3 bases not matched to a gene. CDR1 and CDR2 from the germline V gene are KGHSH and LQKENI. CDR3 nucleotides: TGTGCCAGCTCATCCACAGGGGGTGAGCAGTTCTTC. Translating it yields CASSSTGGEQFF.

The V call is TRBV2, the J call TRBJ1-2, with a tentative D call TRBD1 (6 bases). Germline assignment: CDR1 SNHLY and CDR2 FYNNEI. CDR3 size: 15 residues. V lost 8 bases and J 1 base, leaving 17 bases between the germline ends. The chain's CDR3 is CASRPAPGVNYGYTF. In nucleotides, the CDR3 is TGTGCCAGCCGACCCGCCCCAGGGGTTAACTATGGCTACACCTTC. Looking up the rest from reference TRBV2 and TRBJ1-2 gives the full variable domain: EPEVTQTPSHQVTQMGQEVILRCVPISNHLYFYWYRQILGQKVEFLVSFYNNEISEKSEIFDDQFSVERPDGSNFTLKIRSTKLEDSAMYFCASRPAPGVNYGYTFGSGTRLTVV.

This clone turned up a few times. This chain links TRBV2 with TRBJ1-5; D remains ambiguous. The CDR3 is 12 residues long. In germline, CDR1 is SNHLY, CDR2 FYNNEI. V lost 5 bases and J 3 bases, leaving 5 bases between the germline ends. The CDR3 here is CASSLNNQPQHF. DNA for the CDR3: TGTGCCAGCAGTTTAAACAATCAGCCCCAGCATTTT.

The chain has TRBV11-2 and TRBJ2-5; 7 bases are shared with TRBD1. In germline, CDR1 is SGHAT, CDR2 FQNNGV. The CDR3 length is 14 residues. V lost 5 bases to trimming and J lost 1 base; unmatched junction nucleotides: 4. This CDR3 is CASSRRDSQETQYF. CDR3 coding DNA: TGTGCCAGCAGCCGCCGGGACAGCCAAGAGACCCAGTACTTC.

The chain carries TRBV5-4 and TRBJ1-1; no definite D call. There are 13 residues in the CDR3. V gave up 4 bases and J gave up 4 bases, with 11 bases separating them. Germline V gives CDR1 SGHNT, CDR2 YYREEE (reference sequence). This CDR3 reads CASSPMGFTEAFF. CDR3 in DNA: TGTGCCAGCAGCCCCATGGGGTTCACTGAAGCTTTCTTT.

This clone has more than one count but fewer than ten. The chain joins TRBV4-2 to TRBJ2-1; 11 bases align to TRBD1. Germline assignment: CDR1 LGHNA and CDR2 YNFKEQ. Unmatched junction bases numbered 2, after V lost 0 bases and J lost 7 bases. The CDR3 has 15 amino acids. The DNA for the CDR3 is TGTGCCAGCAGCCAAGAGGGGACAGGGGGAAATGAGCAGTTCTTC. It yields the protein CASSQEGTGGNEQFF.

This clone was counted only a few times. V usage is TRBV25-1 and J usage is TRBJ1-1, with D perhaps matching TRBD1 (5 bases). Trimming took off 3 bases at V and 10 bases at J, with 18 bases between the two ends. Germline assignment: CDR1 MGHDK and CDR2 SYGVNS. CDR3 length equals 14 residues. The CDR3: CASSDRLFGGRAFF. The CDR3 coding sequence is TGTGCCAGCAGTGATAGGCTATTTGGGGGTAGAGCTTTCTTT.

DNA of the CDR3: TGTGCCAGCATACGGGAGATTACAGATACGCAGTATTTT. Translation: CASIREITDTQYF. The chain uses TRBV2 and TRBJ2-3, with TRBD2 as a possible D gene (6 bases). The V end was cut by 7 bases, the J end by 3 bases, with 11 bases between. This CDR3 region has 13 residues. The germline gives CDR1 SNHLY, CDR2 FYNNEI.

V gene TRBV4-2 combines with J gene TRBJ2-6; 12 bases line up with TRBD2. Looked up from germline, CDR1 is LGHNA and CDR2 is YNFKEQ. V was pared by 3 bases and J by 4 bases, with 4 bases of the junction left unmatched. There are 17 residues in the CDR3. CDR3 loop: CASSQGLAGMGANVLTF. The DNA for the CDR3 is TGTGCCAGCAGCCAGGGACTAGCGGGTATGGGGGCCAACGTCCTGACTTTC.

The rearrangement uses TRBV7-2 and TRBJ2-7; tentative D call: TRBD2 (6 bases). Trimming removed 1 base from V and 2 bases from J, with 12 bases in between. The CDR3 sequence is 15 residues long. Germline CDR1 and CDR2: SGHTA and FQGNSA. This chain's CDR3 is CASSLGDWYAYEQYV. The DNA of the CDR3 is TGTGCCAGCAGCTTAGGGGACTGGTACGCCTACGAGCAGTACGTC.

This clone occurred a few times. The chain combines TRBV11-2 with TRBJ2-7; D is undetermined. Germline V CDR1 and CDR2: SGHAT, FQNNGV. The CDR3 loop spans 14 amino acids. V lost 3 bases to trimming and J lost 2 bases, with 11 bases between them. CDR3 nucleotides: TGTGCCAGCAGCTTTGCCTCAAGGGCCTACGAGCAGTACTTC. It yields the protein CASSFASRAYEQYF. Full variable domain (outside the CDR3, taken from reference TRBV11-2 and TRBJ2-7): EAGVAQSPRYKIIEKRQSVAFWCNPISGHATLYWYQQILGQGPKLLIQFQNNGVVDDSQLPKDRFSAERLKGVDSTLKIQPAKLEDSAVYLCASSFASRAYEQYFGPGTRLTVT.

V usage is TRBV4-2 and J usage is TRBJ2-5; unclear D gene. Germline loops: CDR1 LGHNA, CDR2 YNFKEQ. V dropped 0 bases and J dropped 4 bases, with 9 bases sitting between them. The CDR3 loop spans 14 amino acids. The CDR3 DNA follows: TGTGCCAGCAGCCAAGAGGCCTACACAGAGACCCAGTACTTC. It codes for CASSQEAYTETQYF.

There are a few counts of this clone. The V call is TRBV28, the J call TRBJ2-7; 9 bases are shared with TRBD2. The V segment lost 5 bases and the J segment 5 bases; nucleotides outside the gene matches: 22. The CDR3 consists of 19 residues. Germline V gene lookup returns CDR1 MDHEN and CDR2 SYDVKM. Here the CDR3 reads CASSKDRREGRRLSDEQYV. DNA for the CDR3: TGTGCCAGCAGTAAGGACAGGCGGGAGGGCCGACGTCTTTCGGACGAGCAGTACGTC.

V and J are TRBV5-6 and TRBJ2-3; 7 nucleotides align to TRBD2. Germline loops: CDR1 SGHDT, CDR2 YYEEEE. The CDR3 contains 17 residues. Unmatched junction bases numbered 16, after V lost 7 bases and J lost 2 bases. This chain's CDR3 is CASVPSVGGGTTDTQYF. The CDR3 DNA is TGTGCCAGCGTCCCTTCTGTCGGCGGGGGAACCACAGATACGCAGTATTTT.